Here is one T cell receptor beta chain with its context. Sequencing was performed with immunoSEQ multiplex PCR; in TCRdb, only in-frame clones are kept and a portion is missing. Of 200,000 to 250,000 clones listed, 70% to 90% are singletons. J gave up 1 base and V 6 bases, and 5 bases lay outside the gene matches. The germline CDR1 and CDR2 sequences are SQVTM and ANQGSEA. The CDR3 covers 13 residues. The data originate from a study of blood T cell repertoires in COVID-19. The chain joins TRBV29-1 to TRBJ1-2; TRBD1 matches at 7 bases. The origin of this receptor is a woman aged 18-29 years who had recovered from COVID-19. What was sequenced was peripheral blood. This chain's CDR3 is CSVMTGRNYGYTF. The CDR3 region has the DNA TGCAGCGTCATGACAGGGCGTAACTATGGCTACACCTTC.